A selection of T cell receptor beta chains follows, all from one sample in a study of T cell responses to AZD1222 COVID-19 vaccine. Profiled with immunoSEQ multiplex PCR; TCRdb holds only in-frame clones, not every one. The sample holds more than 85,000 clones, 75% to 90% seen once. The sequencing used peripheral blood, collected on day 0 of AZD1222 vaccination. Receptors originate from an adult in good health. Both conserved end residues are part of each CDR3. D genes are given only for firm matches. The size field is filled for only some rows; it gives once, few, many or a size class.

TRBV5-1	once	TRBJ2-1	NA	CASRSGLTSSYNEQFF	TGCGCCAGCAGATCGGGACTCACGAGCTCCTACAATGAGCAGTTCTTC
TRBV5-5	NA	TRBJ1-1	NA	CASSPYLTEMNTEAFF	TGTGCCAGCAGCCCTTATTTGACAGAGATGAACACTGAAGCTTTCTTT
TRBV19	once	TRBJ1-5	TRBD1	CASSVDRARQPQHF	TGTGCCAGTAGCGTAGACAGGGCCCGTCAGCCCCAGCATTTT
TRBV23-1	NA	TRBJ2-1	TRBD2	CASSHQYALAGGPSEQFF	TGCGCCAGCAGTCATCAATACGCACTAGCGGGGGGGCCGAGTGAGCAGTTCTTC
TRBV6-5	NA	TRBJ2-2	NA	CASSYTRRGTGELFF	TGTGCCAGCAGTTACACGCGGCGGGGCACCGGGGAGCTGTTTTTT
TRBV12-3/TRBV12-4	NA	TRBJ2-7	NA	CASSPPYEQYF	TGTGCCAGCAGTCCTCCCTACGAGCAGTACTTC
TRBV19	NA	TRBJ1-1	NA	CASKPSQRNTEAFF	TGTGCCAGTAAACCCTCGCAACGGAACACTGAAGCTTTCTTT
TRBV5-1	NA	TRBJ2-3	NA	CASSPEGTDTQYF	TGCGCCAGCAGCCCAGAAGGTACAGATACGCAGTATTTT
TRBV7-9	NA	TRBJ1-4	NA	CASRGLNEKLFF	TGTGCCAGCAGGGGGCTTAATGAAAAACTGTTTTTT
TRBV6-5	NA	TRBJ1-1	NA	CASSDNRSPPAFF	TGTGCCAGCAGCGACAACAGGTCCCCACCGGCTTTCTTT
TRBV4-3	NA	TRBJ1-5	NA	CASSQDRGSNQPQHF	TGCGCCAGCAGCCAAGACAGGGGCAGCAATCAGCCCCAGCATTTT
TRBV11-3	NA	TRBJ2-1	TRBD1	CASSPGTGGYNEQFF	TGTGCCAGCAGCCCCGGGACAGGGGGCTACAATGAGCAGTTCTTC
TRBV10-1	NA	TRBJ1-6	NA	CASSEQGNSPLHF	TGCGCCAGCAGTGAGCAGGGTAATTCACCCCTCCACTTT
TRBV3-1/TRBV3-2	NA	TRBJ2-2	NA	CASSQAGNRELFF	TGTGCCAGCAGCCAAGCCGGGAACCGGGAGCTGTTTTTT
TRBV29-1	NA	TRBJ1-2	NA	CSVPETGASYGYTF	TGCAGCGTTCCCGAGACGGGGGCTTCCTATGGCTACACCTTC
TRBV23-1	NA	TRBJ1-2	TRBD1	CASSQLGGIRDRVFWYGYTF	TGCGCCAGCAGTCAACTAGGAGGGATCCGGGACAGGGTATTTTGGTATGGCTACACCTTC
TRBV7-2	NA	TRBJ1-3	NA	CASSLAGVNGNTIYF	TGTGCCAGCAGCTTAGCTGGGGTGAACGGAAACACCATATATTTT
TRBV5-1	NA	TRBJ1-4	NA	CASRERTNEKLFF	TGCGCCAGCAGGGAGAGAACTAATGAAAAACTGTTTTTT
TRBV29-1	NA	TRBJ1-2	NA	CSVVVHGELYGYTF	TGCAGCGTTGTAGTACACGGAGAGCTCTATGGCTACACCTTC
TRBV19	NA	TRBJ1-1	TRBD1	CASNWGQGAEGTEAFF	TGTGCCAGTAACTGGGGACAGGGGGCCGAGGGCACTGAAGCTTTCTTT
TRBV28	NA	TRBJ1-2	TRBD1	CASSLGTGGNYGYTF	TGTGCCAGCAGTTTAGGGACAGGGGGTAACTATGGCTACACCTTC
TRBV5-6	once	TRBJ1-2	NA	CASSQAQGRGGYTF	TGTGCCAGCAGCCAGGCGCAGGGACGGGGAGGCTACACCTTC
TRBV7-8	NA	TRBJ1-2	NA	CASSPLSDVLYGYTF	TGTGCCAGCAGCCCGTTGAGCGACGTTCTCTATGGCTACACCTTC
TRBV6-5	few	TRBJ2-1	NA	CASRPLPQVYTEQFF	TGTGCCAGCCGTCCACTACCTCAAGTGTACACTGAGCAGTTCTTC
TRBV7-2	NA	TRBJ1-1	NA	CASSLAGQYEAFF	TGTGCCAGCAGCTTAGCAGGGCAATATGAAGCTTTCTTT
TRBV5-1	NA	TRBJ1-1	TRBD1	CASSSGQALNTEAFF	TGCGCCAGCAGCTCGGGACAGGCCTTGAACACTGAAGCTTTCTTT
TRBV3-1/TRBV3-2	NA	TRBJ2-3	NA	CASSQAGTDTQYF	TGTGCCAGCAGCCAAGCCGGCACAGATACGCAGTATTTT
TRBV5-1	NA	TRBJ1-6	NA	CASSVGGTGDSPLHF	TGCGCCAGCAGCGTGGGCGGGACCGGCGATTCACCCCTCCACTTT
TRBV7-9	NA	TRBJ1-1	NA	CASSFRGKDEAFF	TGTGCCAGCAGCTTCAGGGGTAAGGATGAAGCTTTCTTT
TRBV3-1/TRBV3-2	once	TRBJ2-5	TRBD2	CASRRLASPLETQYF	TGTGCCAGCAGGCGACTAGCGTCACCCTTAGAGACCCAGTACTTC
TRBV15	NA	TRBJ1-6	NA	CATSTRSRGAISPLHF	TGTGCCACCAGCACCCGGTCACGGGGGGCGATTTCACCCCTCCACTTT
TRBV3-1/TRBV3-2	NA	TRBJ2-7	NA	CASSRHSEQYF	TGTGCCAGCAGCCGCCACTCTGAGCAGTACTTC
TRBV30	NA	TRBJ2-1	TRBD2	CAWSVQAGTQFF	TGTGCCTGGAGTGTACAAGCGGGGACCCAGTTCTTC
TRBV7-9	NA	TRBJ2-2	TRBD2	CASSLARGSGSANTGELFF	TGTGCCAGCAGCTTAGCACGGGGTAGCGGGAGCGCGAACACCGGGGAGCTGTTTTTT
TRBV3-1/TRBV3-2	NA	TRBJ1-1	NA	CASSPLGVMGSKAFF	TGTGCCAGCAGCCCCCTGGGTGTTATGGGGTCTAAAGCTTTCTTT
TRBV3-1/TRBV3-2	NA	TRBJ2-1	TRBD2	CASSQDAGGWNEQFF	TGTGCCAGCAGCCAGGATGCGGGAGGTTGGAATGAGCAGTTCTTC
TRBV10-3	NA	TRBJ1-3	TRBD1	CATGTDGNTIYF	TGTGCCACCGGGACAGACGGAAACACCATATATTTT
TRBV10-2	few	TRBJ1-5	NA	CASSGGYNQPQHF	TGCGCCAGCAGTGGCGGTTACAATCAGCCCCAGCATTTT
TRBV6-5	NA	TRBJ1-1	NA	CASSSAGTGAFF	TGTGCCAGCAGTTCCGCCGGGACCGGAGCTTTCTTT
TRBV10-3	NA	TRBJ1-2	TRBD1	CAISESARGDGYTF	TGTGCCATCAGTGAGTCAGCCAGGGGGGACGGCTACACCTTC
TRBV28	once	TRBJ2-4	NA	CASSLPDGSGGNIQYF	TGTGCCAGCAGTCTACCGGACGGGTCTGGCGGAAACATTCAGTACTTC
TRBV19	NA	TRBJ1-5	NA	CASSQGGQPQHF	TGTGCCAGTAGTCAGGGAGGTCAGCCCCAGCATTTT
TRBV27	NA	TRBJ2-7	NA	CASSLDWGWEQYF	TGTGCCAGCAGTTTAGATTGGGGTTGGGAGCAGTACTTC
TRBV19	once	TRBJ2-1	TRBD2	CASSMLAGGLTSYNEQFF	TGTGCCAGTAGTATGCTAGCGGGGGGGCTCACCTCCTACAATGAGCAGTTCTTC
TRBV7-5	NA	TRBJ2-7	NA	CARRLDPGQGSHEQYF	TGTGCCAGAAGACTAGATCCGGGACAGGGTTCCCACGAGCAGTACTTC
TRBV4-3	NA	TRBJ1-4	NA	CASSQEERQNEKLFF	TGCGCCAGCAGCCAAGAAGAACGGCAAAATGAAAAACTGTTTTTT